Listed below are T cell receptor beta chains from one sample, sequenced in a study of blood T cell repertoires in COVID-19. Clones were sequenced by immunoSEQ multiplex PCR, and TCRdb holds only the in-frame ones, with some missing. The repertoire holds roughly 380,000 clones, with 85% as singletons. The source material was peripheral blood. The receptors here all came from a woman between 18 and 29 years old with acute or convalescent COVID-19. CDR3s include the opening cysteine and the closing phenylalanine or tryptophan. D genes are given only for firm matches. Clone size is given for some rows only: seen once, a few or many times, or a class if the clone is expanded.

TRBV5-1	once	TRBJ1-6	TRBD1	CASSSRDRAENSPLHF	TGCGCCAGCAGCTCAAGGGACAGGGCAGAAAATTCACCCCTCCACTTT
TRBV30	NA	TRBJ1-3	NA	CALGPSGNTIYF	TGTGCCTTGGGACCTTCTGGAAACACCATATATTTT
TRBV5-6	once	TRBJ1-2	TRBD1	CASSSDRVYGYTF	TGTGCCAGCAGTTCCGACAGGGTCTATGGCTACACCTTC
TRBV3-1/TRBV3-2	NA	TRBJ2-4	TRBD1	CASSPRTGNTQRRKNIQYF	TGTGCCAGCAGCCCCCGGACAGGGAACACTCAACGCCGCAAAAACATTCAGTACTTC
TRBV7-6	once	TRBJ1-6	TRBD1	CASSLRDRESPLHF	TGTGCCAGCAGCTTAAGGGACAGGGAATCACCCCTCCACTTT
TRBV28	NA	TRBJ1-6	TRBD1	CASSSSGTGGRYSPLHF	TGTGCCAGCAGTTCGTCCGGGACAGGGGGCAGGTATTCACCCCTCCACTTT
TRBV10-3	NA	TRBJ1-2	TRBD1	CAIYDRGPNYGYTF	TGTGCCATCTATGACAGGGGGCCTAACTATGGCTACACCTTC
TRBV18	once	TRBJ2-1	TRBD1	CASSPQPGQNNNEQFF	TGTGCCAGCTCACCACAACCGGGACAGAATAACAATGAGCAGTTCTTC
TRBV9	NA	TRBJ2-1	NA	CASSVAPRRSYNEQFF	TGTGCCAGCAGCGTAGCTCCCAGGAGGTCCTACAATGAGCAGTTCTTC
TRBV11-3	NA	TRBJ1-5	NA	CASNPGRPYHSNQPQHF	TGTGCCAGCAACCCAGGGCGACCTTATCATAGCAATCAGCCCCAGCATTTT
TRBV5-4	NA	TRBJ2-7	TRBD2	CASSYTGTRSSYEQYF	TGTGCCAGCAGCTACACAGGGACTAGGAGCTCCTACGAGCAGTACTTC
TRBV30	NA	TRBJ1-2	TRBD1	CAWRERDRALYGYTF	TGTGCCTGGAGGGAAAGGGACAGGGCCCTTTATGGCTACACCTTC
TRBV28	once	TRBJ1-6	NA	CASSLSGYYNSPLHF	TGTGCCAGCAGTTTGTCGGGGTATTATAATTCACCCCTCCACTTT
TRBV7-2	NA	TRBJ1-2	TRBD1	CASSPPGQAYYGYTF	TGTGCCAGCAGCCCTCCCGGACAGGCCTACTATGGCTACACCTTC
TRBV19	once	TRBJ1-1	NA	CASNLRGEGRHTEAFF	TGTGCCAGTAACCTCCGAGGGGAGGGTAGGCACACTGAAGCTTTCTTT
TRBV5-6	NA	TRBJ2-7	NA	CASSLPQPYEQYF	TGTGCCAGCAGCTTGCCACAGCCCTACGAGCAGTACTTC
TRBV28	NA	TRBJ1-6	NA	CASSPSRGRFGSPLHF	TGTGCCAGCAGTCCCTCTAGGGGCAGGTTCGGTTCACCCCTCCACTTT
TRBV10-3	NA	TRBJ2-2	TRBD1	CAISEGQGDTGELFF	TGTGCCATCAGTGAGGGACAGGGGGACACCGGGGAGCTGTTTTTT
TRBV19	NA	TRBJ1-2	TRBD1	CASSYTGVNYGYTF	TGTGCCAGTAGTTATACAGGGGTTAACTATGGCTACACCTTC
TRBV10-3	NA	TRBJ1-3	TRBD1	CAIRQTGSGGNTIYF	TGTGCCATCAGACAGACAGGGTCAGGGGGAAACACCATATATTTT
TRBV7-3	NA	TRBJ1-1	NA	CASSLGLPSNTEAFF	TGTGCCAGCAGCTTGGGACTTCCCTCGAACACTGAAGCTTTCTTT
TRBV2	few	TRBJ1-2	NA	CASSEILGGDGYTF	TGTGCCAGCAGTGAAATTTTAGGGGGTGATGGCTACACCTTC
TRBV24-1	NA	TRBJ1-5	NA	CATSDLTGYSNQPQHF	TGTGCCACCAGTGATTTGACGGGTTATAGCAATCAGCCCCAGCATTTT
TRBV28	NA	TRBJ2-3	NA	CATRTVQWGADTQYF	TGTGCCACCAGGACAGTCCAGTGGGGGGCAGATACGCAGTATTTT
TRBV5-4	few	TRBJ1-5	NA	CASSLAGVVNQPQHF	TGTGCCAGCAGCTTGGCGGGGGTAGTCAATCAGCCCCAGCATTTT
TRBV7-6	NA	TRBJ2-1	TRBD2	CASSLVSPSASGGRRYNEQFF	TGTGCCAGCAGCTTAGTATCCCCCTCGGCTAGCGGGGGCCGTCGCTACAATGAGCAGTTCTTC
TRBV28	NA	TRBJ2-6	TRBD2	CASSLGGSGANVLTF	TGTGCCAGCAGTTTGGGAGGGTCTGGGGCCAACGTCCTGACTTTC
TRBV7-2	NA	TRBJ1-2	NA	CASSLESGRDNYGYTF	TGTGCCAGCAGCTTAGAGAGTGGTCGGGATAACTATGGCTACACCTTC
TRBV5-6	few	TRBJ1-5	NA	CASSLQDITSYSNQPQHF	TGTGCCAGCAGCTTGCAGGACATTACCTCTTATAGCAATCAGCCCCAGCATTTT
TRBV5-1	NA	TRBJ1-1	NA	CASSLVGVDTEAFF	TGCGCCAGCAGCTTGGTCGGGGTGGATACTGAAGCTTTCTTT
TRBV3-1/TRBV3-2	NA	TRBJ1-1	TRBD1	CASSSRQGHTEAFF	TGTGCCAGCAGCTCAAGACAGGGCCACACTGAAGCTTTCTTT
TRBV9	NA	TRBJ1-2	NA	CASSVGEGGFNPYGYTF	TGTGCCAGCAGCGTAGGGGAGGGAGGATTCAATCCCTATGGCTACACCTTC
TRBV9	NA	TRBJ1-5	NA	CASSVKIPSEGSDSNQPQHF	TGTGCCAGCAGCGTAAAAATCCCGAGTGAAGGGAGCGACAGCAATCAGCCCCAGCATTTT
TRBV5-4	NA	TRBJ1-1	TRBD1	CASSLDGTGTNTEAFF	TGTGCCAGCAGCTTGGATGGGACAGGTACGAACACTGAAGCTTTCTTT
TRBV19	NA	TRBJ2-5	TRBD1	CASSADREETQYF	TGTGCCAGTAGTGCGGACAGGGAAGAGACCCAGTACTTC
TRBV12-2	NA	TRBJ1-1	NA	CASRTPPIGRSTEAFF	TGTGCAAGTCGCACCCCCCCTATCGGGAGAAGCACTGAAGCTTTCTTT
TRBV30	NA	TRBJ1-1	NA	CAWSVRRQAVTEAFF	TGTGCCTGGAGTGTAAGACGTCAGGCCGTCACTGAAGCTTTCTTT
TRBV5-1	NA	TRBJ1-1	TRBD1	CASSLTGVSMNTEAFF	TGCGCCAGCAGCTTGACAGGGGTTTCAATGAACACTGAAGCTTTCTTT
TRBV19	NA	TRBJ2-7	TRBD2	CASRESGRLSYEQYF	TGTGCCAGTCGTGAAAGCGGGAGGCTTTCCTACGAGCAGTACTTC
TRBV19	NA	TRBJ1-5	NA	CASSRVGGLYSNQPQHF	TGTGCCAGTAGTAGGGTCGGCGGACTATATAGCAATCAGCCCCAGCATTTT
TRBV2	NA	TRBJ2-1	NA	CASSWEARENEQFF	TGTGCCAGCAGCTGGGAGGCCCGTGAGAATGAGCAGTTCTTC
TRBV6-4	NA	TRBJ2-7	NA	CASSARDTSYEQYF	TGTGCCAGCAGTGCCCGGGACACTTCCTACGAGCAGTACTTC